The 21 T cell receptor beta chains listed next were all sequenced from one sample in a study of T cells in tumors after PD-1 blockade. Repertoires were generated with immunoSEQ multiplex PCR, while TCRdb's copy carries only in-frame clones and drops some. This table holds about 24,000 clones, around four fifths found once. The source was PBMCs, collected after anti-PD-1 treatment. These receptors came from a human donor with basal cell carcinoma.

This clone has more than one count but fewer than ten. The V call is TRBV5-6, the J call TRBJ1-5; no clear D gene. CDR1 is SGHDT, CDR2 YYEEEE, per germline. This CDR3 is 19 amino acids long. The ends were cut back, 0 bases at V and 0 bases at J, with 19 bases in the middle. CDR3 coding DNA: TGTGCCAGCAGCTTGGGGCCGCCCGAACGATTGTATAGCAATCAGCCCCAGCATTTT. This sequence encodes CASSLGPPERLYSNQPQHF.

The chain links TRBV2 to TRBJ2-2; the D call may be TRBD1 or TRBD2 (5 bases each). Trimming removed 4 bases from V and 6 bases from J, with 12 bases in between. Germline V gene sequence: CDR1 SNHLY, CDR2 FYNNEI. There are 14 residues in the CDR3. The chain's CDR3 is CASSGQGDPGELFF. CDR3 sequence (DNA): TGTGCCAGCAGTGGGCAGGGAGATCCCGGGGAGCTGTTTTTT.

This sequence joins TRBV6-1 and TRBJ2-1; the match to TRBD1 covers 7 bases. The germline CDR1 and CDR2 sequences are MNHNS and SASEGT. After removal of 3 bases from V and 2 bases from J, the junction contained 7 bases not matched to a gene. This CDR3 region has 16 residues. The CDR3 DNA reads as TGTGCCAGCAGTGACGGACAGGCAAGAACCTACAATGAGCAGTTCTTC. Protein: CASSDGQARTYNEQFF.

V is TRBV4-1 and J is TRBJ1-4; possibly TRBD1 for D (6 bases). Trimming removed 2 bases from V and 8 bases from J, with 24 bases in between. The CDR3 spans 18 residues. From germline, CDR1 is MGHRA and CDR2 YSYEKL. CDR3 sequence reads: CASSQPGGGQRNIEKLFF. CDR3 sequence (DNA): TGCGCCAGCAGCCAACCGGGTGGGGGGCAGAGAAATATAGAAAAACTGTTTTTT.

The chain has TRBV19 and TRBJ2-3; TRBD1 agrees at 10 bases. V lost 5 bases and J lost 2; bases outside the gene matches: 7. CDR1 LNHDA and CDR2 SQIVND come from the germline V gene (reference sequence). The CDR3 has 16 residues. Written as DNA, the CDR3 is TGTGCCAGTAGTTCGGACAGGGGGTACAACACAGATACGCAGTATTTT. Translated: CASSSDRGYNTDTQYF.

V gene TRBV5-1 combines with J gene TRBJ1-1; D is undetermined. The CDR3 length is 16 residues. The germline CDR1 and CDR2 sequences are SGHRS and YFSETQ. V was pared by 0 bases and J by 0 bases, with 12 bases between. The DNA of the CDR3 is TGCGCCAGCAGCTTGGGCCAGGAGTTTCTGAACACTGAAGCTTTCTTT. This sequence encodes CASSLGQEFLNTEAFF.

The genes are TRBV29-1 and TRBJ1-2, with TRBD1 matching 7 bases. The CDR3 loop spans 13 amino acids. The V segment lost 6 bases and the J segment 7 bases; nucleotides outside the gene matches: 11. Germline values: CDR1 SQVTM, CDR2 ANQGSEA. In DNA form, the CDR3 reads TGCAGCGTAGAAAAGAAGACAGGGCTTGGCTACACCTTC. Translating gives CSVEKKTGLGYTF. The entire variable domain, with the rest obtained from reference TRBV29-1 and TRBJ1-2, is as follows: SAVISQKPSRDICQRGTSLTIQCQVDSQVTMMFWYRQQPGQSLTLIATANQGSEATYESGFVIDKFPISRPNLTFSTLTVSNMSPEDSSIYLCSVEKKTGLGYTFGSGTRLTVV.

The rearrangement links TRBV30 to TRBJ1-6; weak D call: TRBD1 (6 bases). With 1 base removed from V and 2 bases from J, the gap between germline ends came to 6 bases. This CDR3 spans 14 amino acids. Germline V gives CDR1 GTSNPN, CDR2 SVGIG (reference sequence). The CDR3 spells CAWSEGAYNSPLHF. The DNA of the CDR3 is TGTGCCTGGAGTGAGGGGGCCTATAATTCACCCCTCCACTTT.

The rearrangement links TRBV18 to TRBJ2-7, with TRBD1 as a possible D gene (6 bases). CDR1 KGHSH and CDR2 LQKENI come from the germline V gene. The CDR3 runs to 13 residues. V lost 3 bases and J 6 bases, leaving 12 bases between the germline ends. The CDR3 DNA sequence: TGTGCCAGCTCACCCGGACAGATGGGCGAGCAGTACTTC. It specifies CASSPGQMGEQYF.

The gene calls are TRBV10-3 and TRBJ1-6; the D gene is possibly TRBD1 (5 bases). V gave up 4 bases and J gave up 8 bases, with 18 bases separating them. The CDR3 has 16 residues. Per the germline V gene, CDR1 is ENHRY and CDR2 is SYGVKD. CDR3 amino acids: CAISGGIGTAYSPLHF. CDR3 nucleotides: TGTGCCATCAGTGGAGGTATTGGGACGGCGTATTCACCCCTCCACTTT.

This clone was detected once. V is TRBV3-1 (or the pseudogene TRBV3-2) and J is TRBJ1-1, with D hard to call. V gave up 2 bases and J gave up 1 base, with 8 bases separating them. This CDR3 is 14 amino acids long. Germline assignment: CDR1 LGHDT and CDR2 YNNKEL (reference sequence). The CDR3 is CASSQIRRNTEAFF. DNA of the CDR3: TGTGCCAGCAGCCAAATTAGACGGAACACTGAAGCTTTCTTT.

This rearrangement joins TRBV6-5 to TRBJ1-4, with D tentatively TRBD1 (6 bases). Trimming stripped 7 bases from V and 3 bases from J, with 12 bases between. CDR3 length: 14 amino acids. Germline loops: CDR1 MNHEY, CDR2 SVGAGI. The CDR3 DNA reads as TGTGCCAGCAAAACCGGGACATCTAATGAAAAACTGTTTTTT. Translation: CASKTGTSNEKLFF.

The rearrangement joins TRBV19 to TRBJ1-5, with TRBD1 matching 8 bases. J was trimmed by 4 bases and V by 7 bases; bases with no gene match: 9. CDR1 LNHDA and CDR2 SQIVND come from the germline V gene (reference sequence). This CDR3 has 15 amino acids. The CDR3: CASNPDRAWNQPQHF. The CDR3 DNA follows: TGTGCCAGTAATCCGGACAGGGCATGGAATCAGCCCCAGCATTTT.

This clone came up a few times. The chain uses TRBV6-4 and TRBJ1-6; tentatively, D is TRBD1 (5 bases). Trimming stripped 4 bases from V and 7 bases from J, with 14 bases between. The germline gives CDR1 MRHNA, CDR2 SNTAGT. This CDR3 contains 15 residues. The CDR3 sequence: CASSAGTDGNSPLHF. The CDR3 DNA reads as TGTGCCAGCAGTGCCGGGACGGATGGGAATTCACCCCTCCACTTT.

The chain carries TRBV9 and TRBJ1-1; D gene ambiguous. The V and J ends lost 0 bases and 1 base respectively, with 7 bases between them. The CDR3 contains 14 residues. Looked up from germline, CDR1 is SGDLS and CDR2 is YYNGEE. DNA for the CDR3: TGTGCCAGCAGCGTAGGGCAGACGAACACTGAAGCTTTCTTT. Translation: CASSVGQTNTEAFF. Filled out from reference TRBV9 and TRBJ1-1, the complete variable domain reads DSGVTQTPKHLITATGQRVTLRCSPRSGDLSVYWYQQSLDQGLQFLIQYYNGEERAKGNILERFSAQQFPDLHSELNLSSLELGDSALYFCASSVGQTNTEAFFGQGTRLTVV.

The rearrangement joins TRBV9 to TRBJ2-6; 7 nucleotides match TRBD1. Germline values: CDR1 SGDLS, CDR2 YYNGEE. J was trimmed by 3 bases and V by 3 bases; bases with no gene match: 0. This CDR3 is built from 14 residues. CDR3 loop: CASSAGGGANVLTF. CDR3 DNA sequence: TGTGCCAGCAGCGCAGGGGGTGGGGCCAACGTCCTGACTTTC.

In its sample, this clone was seen once. The chain has TRBV6-5 and TRBJ1-3; 8 nucleotides line up with TRBD1. Germline CDR1 reads MNHEY; CDR2 reads SVGAGI. The CDR3 consists of 16 residues. V lost 2 bases and J lost 0; bases outside the gene matches: 3. In DNA, the CDR3 is TGTGCCAGCAGTTACGGGACAGGATTCTCTGGAAACACCATATATTTT. It codes for CASSYGTGFSGNTIYF.

The chain combines TRBV6-2 or TRBV6-3 with TRBJ2-2; D perhaps matches TRBD1 (6 bases). The germline V gene encodes CDR1 MNHEY and CDR2 SVGEGT. This CDR3 region has 14 residues. Trimming stripped 0 bases from V and 5 bases from J, with 7 bases between. CDR3 amino acids: CASSYSRGTGELFF. The CDR3, as DNA: TGTGCCAGCAGTTACTCCAGGGGAACCGGGGAGCTGTTTTTT.

This chain joins TRBV3-1 (or the pseudogene TRBV3-2) and TRBJ2-3; D gene unclear. V was clipped by 3 bases and J by 0 bases, with 10 bases between them. The CDR3 has 15 amino acids. Germline CDR1 and CDR2: LGHDT and YNNKEL (reference sequence). The CDR3 loop is CASSHWGSSTDTQYF. In DNA form, the CDR3 reads TGTGCCAGCAGCCATTGGGGATCTAGCACAGATACGCAGTATTTT.

In regard to this clone: One junction end does not reproduce the germline sequence, and a read error may be involved. The V call is TRBV6-5, the J call TRBJ2-7, with 7 bases matching TRBD1. Germline-derived CDR1 and CDR2 are MNHEY and SVGAGI. The CDR3 runs 14 residues. The CDR3 here is CASRGTGQNYKQYF. CDR3 sequence (DNA): TGTGCCAGCAGGGGAACGGGACAGAACTACAAGCAGTACTTC.

The chain couples TRBV5-1 to TRBJ2-3; 9 bases align to TRBD1. Germline-derived CDR1 and CDR2 are SGHRS and YFSETQ. V lost 1 base, J lost 2 bases, and 5 bases stayed unmatched. The CDR3 is 16 residues long. For the CDR3, the DNA is TGCGCCAGCAGCTTGCCGGGACAGGGATTCACAGATACGCAGTATTTT. Translation: CASSLPGQGFTDTQYF.